This entry concerns a single T cell receptor (beta chain). The germline V gene encodes CDR1 SEHNR and CDR2 FQNEAQ (reference sequence). J was trimmed by 6 bases and V by 2 bases; bases with no gene match: 6. CDR3 length: 16 amino acids. This sample was included in a study of blood T cell repertoires in COVID-19. Turning to the study itself: Samples of COVID-19 (acute and convalescent) were obtained from the United States, Italy and Spain. Sources were T cells, B-cell-depleted T cells, or PBMCs; the material itself was cDNA or gDNA.

Authors' data handling: Estimated nucleated cell counts came from reference gene primer amplification. Measured with immunoSEQ multiplex PCR; TCRdb has only the in-frame clones, and not every one. V and J calls and clone size are copied from that table; D and trimming were computed from the DNA. The repertoire consists of 55,000 to 75,000 clones, with about 81% occurring once and the leading ten covering 9.2%. The sample consisted of peripheral blood. The sequence came from a human donor in a cohort sampled during active COVID-19. The rearrangement links TRBV7-9 to TRBJ2-1; TRBD2 matches 11 bases. The chain's CDR3 is CASSLTGTSGINEQFF. In DNA form, the CDR3 reads TGTGCCAGCAGCTTAACAGGGACTAGCGGTATCAATGAGCAGTTCTTC.